This T cell receptor beta chain was profiled in a study of blood T cell repertoires in COVID-19. At the level of the study: Italy, Spain and the United States were the sources of the convalescent and acute COVID-19 samples. Sample material is recorded as cDNA or gDNA derived from T cells, B-cell-depleted T cells, or PBMCs.

This CDR3 contains 17 residues. Germline V gives CDR1 SGHAT, CDR2 FQNNGV. V gave up 2 bases and J gave up 0 bases, with 14 bases separating them. Sequenced by immunoSEQ multiplex PCR; TCRdb stores in-frame clones only, minus some. The sample consists of under 300,000 clones, roughly 88% of them appearing once. This clone was detected once. The sequenced material came from peripheral blood. This chain connects TRBV11-2 to TRBJ2-1; no clear D gene. The origin of this receptor is a woman aged 40 to 50 who had recovered from COVID-19. CDR3 sequence: CASSLIPGESSYNEQFF. CDR3 nucleotides: TGTGCCAGCAGCTTAATTCCCGGAGAGAGCTCCTACAATGAGCAGTTCTTC.